This entry concerns a single T cell receptor (beta chain). Its antigen is unidentified. Treatment: roughly 10-day PBMC culture with coronavirus spike peptide pools or control peptides (ViraFEST assay). Germline V gene data show CDR1 as LGHNA and CDR2 as YNFKEQ. Deletions cut 4 bases from V and 2 bases from J, with 13 bases between. The CDR3 sequence is 15 residues long. The data derive from a study of vaccination and CD4 T cells after COVID-19. The Oncomine TCR Beta short-read assay generated sequence data from the DNA of cultured CD4+ T cells. Using its own MiXCR run on the PCR reads, TCRdb lists one record per CDR3 protein. The data hold under 20,000 distinct CDR3 sequences, with 53% observed a single time.

V gene TRBV4-2 combines with J gene TRBJ2-3, with TRBD2 as a possible D gene (6 bases). Sequencing used CD4+ T cells from blood, cultured in vitro, obtained before SARS-CoV-2 vaccination. This clonotype originated in a human donor who had recovered from COVID-19. CDR3 sequence reads: CASSRIAEPTDTQYF. Here the CDR3 DNA reads TGTGCCAGCAGCCGTATAGCGGAGCCCACAGATACGCAGTATTTT.